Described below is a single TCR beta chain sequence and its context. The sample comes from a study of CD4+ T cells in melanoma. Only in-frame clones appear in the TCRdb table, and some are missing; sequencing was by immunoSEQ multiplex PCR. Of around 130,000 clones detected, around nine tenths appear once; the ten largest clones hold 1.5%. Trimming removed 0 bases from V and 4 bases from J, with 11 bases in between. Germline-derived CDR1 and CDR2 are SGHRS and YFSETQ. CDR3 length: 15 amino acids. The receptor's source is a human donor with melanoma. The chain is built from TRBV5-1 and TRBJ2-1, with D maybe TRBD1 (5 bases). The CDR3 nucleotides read TGCGCCAGCAGCTTGGGGGGCCGACAGTACAATGAGCAGTTCTTC. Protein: CASSLGGRQYNEQFF.